This entry describes one T cell receptor beta chain. What it recognizes is unknown. This record comes from a study of graft-versus-host responses after intestinal transplantation. Germline-derived CDR1 and CDR2 are MNHNS and SASEGT. Trimming took 4 bases from V and 6 from J; bases not matched to a gene: 13. The CDR3 is made up of 17 amino acids. Study-level points and caveats: Analysis identified GvH clones in recipient marrow, with some appearing first in ileum or blood. The presence of high graft-versus-host to host-versus-graft clonal ratios in allografts characterized patients with graft-donor T cell macrochimerism.

Assay: immunoSEQ multiplex PCR; the TCRdb copy retains only in-frame clones and omits some. This table holds 80,000 to 100,000 clones, 75% to 95% found once. The rearrangement joins TRBV6-1 to TRBJ1-2; TRBD1 aligns across 11 bases. This TCR was recovered from a human donor who was the organ donor for an intestinal transplant. Sequencing used unstimulated CD4+ T cells sorted from spleen or lymph node cells, obtained before transplant. The CDR3 spells CASSGWKADRGLDGYTF. Written as DNA, the CDR3 is TGTGCCAGCAGTGGCTGGAAGGCGGACAGGGGGCTGGATGGCTACACCTTC.